One and the same sample provided the 24 T cell receptor beta chains below, sequenced in a study of control samples from healthy donors and cancer patients (TCRdb year 2020). To prepare the library, the immunoSEQ multiplex PCR assay was applied. Here the immuneACCESS table is served through TCRdb, limited to in-frame sequences with V and J called. Missing clones are a known gap in these copies; in checked studies unresolved V genes cover under half, and the rest lacks a known reason. The sample table records 63,000 or so clones; over 70% of these occur just once. The ten most abundant clones make up under 30% of the sample. Sequencing was carried out using blood. Source of these receptors: a man between 50 and 59 years old in good health.

This clone is a singleton in its sample. The CDR3 coding sequence is TGTGCCAGCCCGGACAGGGCTGAAGCTTTCTTT. This gives the protein CASPDRAEAFF. V gene TRBV7-9 combines with J gene TRBJ1-1; 8 bases line up with TRBD1. J was trimmed by 6 bases and V by 8 bases; bases with no gene match: 2. The CDR3 contains 11 residues. CDR1 and CDR2 from the germline V gene are SEHNR and FQNEAQ (reference sequence). Combining the CDR3 with reference TRBV7-9 and TRBJ1-1 gives the whole variable domain DTGVSQNPRHKITKRGQNVTFRCDPISEHNRLYWYRQTLGQGPEFLTYFQNEAQLEKSRLLSDRFSAERPKGSFSTLEIQRTEQGDSAMYLCASPDRAEAFFGQGTRLTVV.

The rearrangement links TRBV3-1 (or the pseudogene TRBV3-2) to TRBJ2-7; 10 nucleotides align to TRBD2. From germline, CDR1 is LGHDT and CDR2 YNNKEL (reference sequence). The CDR3 is made up of 15 amino acids. The V gene end was trimmed by 4 bases and the J gene end by 5 bases; junction bases not matched to a gene: 8. DNA of the CDR3: TGTGCCAGCAGCCTAACTCTAGCGGGAGCGCACGAGCAGTACTTC. It encodes CASSLTLAGAHEQYF.

The chain is built from TRBV24-1 and TRBJ2-2, with 10 positions matching TRBD1. This CDR3 has 21 residues. Unmatched junction bases numbered 18, after V lost 0 bases and J lost 6 bases. Germline CDR1 and CDR2: KGHDR and SFDVKD. CDR3 sequence (DNA): TGTGCCACCAGTGATTTGCCGGGTTGGGACAGGGGTCCCCGGGACGCCGGGGAGCTGTTTTTT. This gives the protein CATSDLPGWDRGPRDAGELFF.

The gene calls are TRBV7-9 and TRBJ1-2; TRBD1 matches 11 bases. The CDR3 has 13 amino acids. V lost 4 bases and J lost 6; bases outside the gene matches: 1. Per the germline V gene, CDR1 is SEHNR and CDR2 is FQNEAQ (reference sequence). This chain's CDR3 is CASSSDRGHGYTF. CDR3 DNA sequence: TGTGCCAGCAGCTCGGACAGGGGGCATGGCTACACCTTC. The full variable domain, in which reference TRBV7-9 and TRBJ1-2 provide the parts outside the CDR3, is DTGVSQNPRHKITKRGQNVTFRCDPISEHNRLYWYRQTLGQGPEFLTYFQNEAQLEKSRLLSDRFSAERPKGSFSTLEIQRTEQGDSAMYLCASSSDRGHGYTFGSGTRLTVV.

V usage is TRBV10-3 and J usage is TRBJ1-6, with D perhaps matching TRBD1 (5 bases). CDR1 and CDR2 (germline): ENHRY, SYGVKD. The CDR3 spans 15 residues. The V gene lost 0 bases and the J gene lost 8 bases, with 11 bases spanning the gap. CDR3 in amino acids: CAISESSRAYSPLHF. CDR3 nucleotides: TGTGCCATCAGTGAGTCGTCCAGGGCTTATTCACCCCTCCACTTT.

CDR3: CASGLTGTKSYEQYF. The CDR3 nucleotides read TGTGCTAGTGGTTTAACCGGGACGAAATCCTACGAGCAGTACTTC. This chain uses TRBV12-5 with TRBJ2-7; D may be TRBD1 or TRBD2 (5 bases each). The V and J ends lost 3 bases and 1 base respectively, with 13 bases between them. This CDR3 comprises 15 residues. CDR1 and CDR2 from the germline V gene are LGHNT and FRNRAP.

This chain uses TRBV6-5 with TRBJ2-7, with TRBD1 as a possible D gene (7 bases). Trimming shortened V by 7 bases and J by 3 bases, and 16 bases separated the two germline ends. Germline CDR1 MNHEY, CDR2 SVGAGI. The CDR3 has 14 amino acids. CDR3 coding DNA: TGTGCCAGCACGTGGGCAGGGGGGAACTACGAGCAGTACTTC. The encoded protein is CASTWAGGNYEQYF.

The chain combines TRBV20-1 with TRBJ2-1; 8 bases map to TRBD2. CDR1 is DFQATT and CDR2 is SNEGSKA in the germline V gene (reference sequence). After removal of 3 bases from V and 3 bases from J, the junction contained 7 bases not matched to a gene. The length of the CDR3 is 15 residues. The CDR3 is CSASPPGGNYNEQFF. CDR3 coding DNA: TGCAGTGCTAGTCCCCCGGGGGGGAACTACAATGAGCAGTTCTTC.

The chain carries TRBV11-2 and TRBJ2-7; TRBD2 agrees at 9 bases. Germline lookup yields CDR1 SGHAT and CDR2 FQNNGV. The V gene end was trimmed by 5 bases and the J gene end by 5 bases; junction bases not matched to a gene: 4. This CDR3 is built from 13 residues. DNA of the CDR3: TGTGCCAGCAGCCGGACTAGCGTGGACGAGCAGTACTTC. Amino acid sequence: CASSRTSVDEQYF.

This clone has a single count. The V and J genes are TRBV5-1 and TRBJ2-1, with TRBD2 identical over 11 bases. CDR1 and CDR2 from the germline V gene are SGHRS and YFSETQ. This CDR3 has 17 amino acids. The junction had 7 bases not matched to a gene; V was cut back by 2 bases and J by 3 bases. CDR3 loop: CASSLNSGTSGYNEQFF. The CDR3 DNA sequence: TGCGCCAGCAGCTTAAACTCCGGGACTAGCGGCTACAATGAGCAGTTCTTC.

The chain joins TRBV4-2 to TRBJ2-3; D might be TRBD1 (6 bases). Trimming pared 6 bases from V and 3 bases from J, leaving 22 bases between. The CDR3 has 17 amino acids. CDR1 is LGHNA, CDR2 YNFKEQ, per germline. CDR3 sequence reads: CASSQTGTTLRTDTQYF. The DNA for the CDR3 is TGTGCCAGCAGTCAGACCGGGACAACACTCAGGACAGATACGCAGTATTTT.

The chain links TRBV5-5 to TRBJ2-3, with 7 nucleotides matching TRBD1. Germline lookup yields CDR1 SGHKS and CDR2 YYEKEE (reference sequence). The CDR3 has 14 amino acids. Trimming at V came to 2 bases and at J to 4 bases, leaving 4 bases not matched to a gene. As DNA, the CDR3 is TGTGCCAGCAGCTTCCAGACAGGGTCAGATACGCAGTATTTT. This gives the protein CASSFQTGSDTQYF. Combining the CDR3 with reference TRBV5-5 and TRBJ2-3 gives the whole variable domain DAGVTQSPTHLIKTRGQQVTLRCSPISGHKSVSWYQQVLGQGPQFIFQYYEKEERGRGNFPDRFSARQFPNYSSELNVNALLLGDSALYLCASSFQTGSDTQYFGPGTRLTVL.

This clone was detected a few times. The genes are TRBV7-9 and TRBJ2-3, with D unclear. Between the trimmed V and J ends, which lost 1 base and 2 bases, there was a span of 1 base. CDR1 and CDR2 from the germline V gene are SEHNR and FQNEAQ (reference sequence). This CDR3 spans 12 amino acids. Here the CDR3 DNA reads TGTGCCAGCAGCTTAGACACAGATACGCAGTATTTT. Translating gives CASSLDTDTQYF. Looking up the rest from reference TRBV7-9 and TRBJ2-3 gives the full variable domain: DTGVSQNPRHKITKRGQNVTFRCDPISEHNRLYWYRQTLGQGPEFLTYFQNEAQLEKSRLLSDRFSAERPKGSFSTLEIQRTEQGDSAMYLCASSLDTDTQYFGPGTRLTVL.

A single count supports this clone. This chain uses TRBV28 with TRBJ2-7, with TRBD2 matching over 10 bases. The CDR3 has 15 residues. V dropped 6 bases and J dropped 5; count of bases not matched to a gene: 10. CDR1 is MDHEN, CDR2 SYDVKM, per germline. CDR3 sequence (DNA): TGTGCCAGCAGACCCCGAGTAGCGGGGGGCCACGAGCAGTACTTC. Translating gives CASRPRVAGGHEQYF.

The rearrangement links TRBV27 to TRBJ1-1, with 8 bases that match TRBD1. Trimming took 1 base from V and 2 from J; bases not matched to a gene: 3. The CDR3 has 15 residues. The germline V gene has CDR1 MNHEY and CDR2 SMNVEV (reference sequence). The CDR3 loop reads CASSLYPGGNTEAFF. The DNA of the CDR3 is TGTGCCAGCAGTTTATATCCAGGGGGCAACACTGAAGCTTTCTTT.

The genes are TRBV7-6 and TRBJ2-2; perhaps TRBD1 as D (6 bases). Germline CDR1 is SGHVS and CDR2 is FNYEAQ. V was clipped by 0 bases and J by 4 bases, with 12 bases between them. CDR3 size: 16 residues. The CDR3 here is CASSLAGQFVTGELFF. The CDR3 nucleotides read TGTGCCAGCAGCTTAGCCGGACAGTTCGTCACCGGGGAGCTGTTTTTT.

J is TRBJ2-1 and V is TRBV9, with TRBD2 as a possible D gene (6 bases). Trimming left V 4 bases short and J 6 bases short, with 17 bases between. CDR1 and CDR2 from the germline V gene are SGDLS and YYNGEE. This CDR3 contains 15 residues. The CDR3 region is CASSLRQGLPNEQFF. The CDR3 DNA follows: TGTGCCAGCAGCCTCCGTCAGGGACTTCCCAATGAGCAGTTCTTC.

The chain recombines TRBV27 with TRBJ2-2; 10 bases map to TRBD2. Germline values: CDR1 MNHEY, CDR2 SMNVEV (reference sequence). The CDR3 has 15 amino acids. The junction had 1 base not matched to a gene; V was cut back by 6 bases and J by 0 bases. The CDR3 DNA follows: TGTGCCAGCAGACTAGCGGGGTCGAACACCGGGGAGCTGTTTTTT. Translated: CASRLAGSNTGELFF.

This clone was found a few times. CDR3 sequence: CASSIMGGVTNEKLFF. CDR3 coding DNA: TGCGCCAGCAGTATTATGGGAGGAGTGACTAATGAAAAACTGTTTTTT. The chain uses TRBV5-1 and TRBJ1-4; D is undetermined. V lost 5 bases and J 2 bases, leaving 16 bases between the germline ends. Germline V lookup: CDR1 SGHRS, CDR2 YFSETQ. This CDR3 comprises 16 residues.

There are a few counts of this clone. The chain uses TRBV27 and TRBJ1-5; no firm D call. CDR1 is MNHEY, CDR2 SMNVEV, per germline (reference sequence). The CDR3 extends over 13 amino acids. V lost 6 bases, J lost 7 bases, and 13 bases lay in between. CDR3 loop: CASSPGFFQPQHF. The CDR3 coding sequence is TGTGCCAGCAGCCCGGGGTTTTTCCAGCCCCAGCATTTT.

The V gene is TRBV27, the J gene TRBJ1-4; D possibly corresponds to TRBD1 (5 bases). CDR1 is MNHEY, CDR2 SMNVEV, per germline (reference sequence). V lost 2 bases and J lost 6, with 7 bases in between. This CDR3 is built from 13 residues. CDR3 sequence reads: CASSLGTHEKLFF. In DNA, the CDR3 is TGTGCCAGCAGTTTAGGGACGCATGAAAAACTGTTTTTT.

The rearrangement links TRBV28 to TRBJ1-2; D is perhaps TRBD1 (5 bases). The CDR3 extends over 15 amino acids. Trimming pared 1 base from V and 1 base from J, leaving 10 bases between. The germline gives CDR1 MDHEN, CDR2 SYDVKM. The CDR3 DNA is TGTGCCAGCAGTTTATCCGCAGGGATTAACTATGGCTACACCTTC. Protein product: CASSLSAGINYGYTF.

The chain is built from TRBV12-3 or TRBV12-4 and TRBJ2-7, with D perhaps TRBD2 (5 bases). Trimming stripped 4 bases from V and 2 bases from J, with 6 bases between. The CDR3 contains 12 residues. CDR3 sequence: CASSSGTYEQYF. The CDR3 region has the DNA TGTGCCAGCAGTTCCGGGACCTACGAGCAGTACTTC.

The chain joins TRBV24-1 to TRBJ1-1; weak D call: TRBD1 (5 bases). The germline gives CDR1 KGHDR, CDR2 SFDVKD. This CDR3 contains 13 residues. Trimming left V 7 bases short and J 0 bases short, with 8 bases between. The DNA for the CDR3 is TGTGCCACCAGGGCGACAGTGAACACTGAAGCTTTCTTT. Translation gives CATRATVNTEAFF.